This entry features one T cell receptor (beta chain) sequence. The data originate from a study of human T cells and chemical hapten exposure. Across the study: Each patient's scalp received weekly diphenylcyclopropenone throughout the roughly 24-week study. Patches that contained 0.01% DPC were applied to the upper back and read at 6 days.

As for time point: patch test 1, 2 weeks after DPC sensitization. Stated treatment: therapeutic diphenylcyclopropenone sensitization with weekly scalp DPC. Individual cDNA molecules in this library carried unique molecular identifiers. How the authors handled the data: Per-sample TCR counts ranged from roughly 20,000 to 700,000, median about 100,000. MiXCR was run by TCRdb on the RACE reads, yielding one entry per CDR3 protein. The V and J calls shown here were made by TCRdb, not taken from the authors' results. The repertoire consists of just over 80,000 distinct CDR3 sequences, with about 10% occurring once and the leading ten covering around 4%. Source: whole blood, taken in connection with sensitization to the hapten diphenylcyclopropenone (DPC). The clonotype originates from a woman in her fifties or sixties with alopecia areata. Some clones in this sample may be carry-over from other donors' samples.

The CDR3 DNA reads TGTGCCAGCAGTTGGGACAACTATGGCTACACCTTC. Translation: CASSWDNYGYTF. The chain couples TRBV6-5 to TRBJ1-2, with D perhaps matching TRBD1 (5 bases). The germline V gene has CDR1 MNHEY and CDR2 SVGAGI. This CDR3 contains 12 residues. V was trimmed by 4 bases and J by 2 bases, leaving 5 bases between them.